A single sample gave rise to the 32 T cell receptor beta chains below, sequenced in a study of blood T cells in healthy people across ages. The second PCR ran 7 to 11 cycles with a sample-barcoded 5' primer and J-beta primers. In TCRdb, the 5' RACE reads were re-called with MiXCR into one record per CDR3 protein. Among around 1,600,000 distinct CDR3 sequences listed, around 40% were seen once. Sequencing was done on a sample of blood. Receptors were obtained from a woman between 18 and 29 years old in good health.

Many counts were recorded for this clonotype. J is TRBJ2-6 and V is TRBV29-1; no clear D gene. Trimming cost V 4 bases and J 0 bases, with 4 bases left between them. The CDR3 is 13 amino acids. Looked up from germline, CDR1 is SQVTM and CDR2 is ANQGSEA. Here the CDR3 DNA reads TGCAGCGTTGGTAGCTCTGGGGCCAACGTCCTGACTTTC. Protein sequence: CSVGSSGANVLTF.

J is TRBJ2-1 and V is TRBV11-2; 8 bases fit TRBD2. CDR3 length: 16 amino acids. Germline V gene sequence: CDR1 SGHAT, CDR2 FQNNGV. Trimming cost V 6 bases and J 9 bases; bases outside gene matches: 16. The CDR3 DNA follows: TGTGCCAGCAGGGAACCTGGGACTAGGACCGGCGGTGAGCAGTTCTTC. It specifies CASREPGTRTGGEQFF.

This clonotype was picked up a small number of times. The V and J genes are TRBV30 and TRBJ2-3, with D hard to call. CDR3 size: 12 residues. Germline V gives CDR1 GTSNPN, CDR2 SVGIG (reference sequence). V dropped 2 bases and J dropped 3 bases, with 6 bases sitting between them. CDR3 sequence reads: CAWSPGTDTQYF. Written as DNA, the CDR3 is TGTGCCTGGAGTCCAGGAACAGATACGCAGTATTTT.

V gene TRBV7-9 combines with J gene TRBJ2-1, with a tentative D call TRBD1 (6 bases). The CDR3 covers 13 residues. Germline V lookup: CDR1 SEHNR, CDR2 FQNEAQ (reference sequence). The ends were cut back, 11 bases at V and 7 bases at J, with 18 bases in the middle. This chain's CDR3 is CAGLQGNTNEQFF. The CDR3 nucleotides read TGTGCCGGTTTACAGGGAAATACAAATGAGCAGTTCTTC.

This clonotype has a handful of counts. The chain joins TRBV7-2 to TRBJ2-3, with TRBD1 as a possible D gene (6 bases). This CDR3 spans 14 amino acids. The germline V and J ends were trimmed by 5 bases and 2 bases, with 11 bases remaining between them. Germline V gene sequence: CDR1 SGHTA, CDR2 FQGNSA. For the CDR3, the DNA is TGTGCCAGCAGCGCGGACAGATACACAGATACGCAGTATTTT. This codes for CASSADRYTDTQYF.

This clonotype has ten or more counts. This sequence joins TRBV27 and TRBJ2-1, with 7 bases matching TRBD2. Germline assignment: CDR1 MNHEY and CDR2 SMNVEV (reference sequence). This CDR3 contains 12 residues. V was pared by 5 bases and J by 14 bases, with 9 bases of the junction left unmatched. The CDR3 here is CASSPIGGGEFF. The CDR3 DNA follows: TGTGCCAGCAGTCCCATTGGGGGAGGGGAGTTCTTC.

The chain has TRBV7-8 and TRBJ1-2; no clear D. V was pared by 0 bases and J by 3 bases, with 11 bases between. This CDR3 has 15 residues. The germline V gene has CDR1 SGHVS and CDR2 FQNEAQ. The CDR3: CASSLAGWIDYGYTF. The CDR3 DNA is TGTGCCAGCAGCTTAGCGGGGTGGATCGACTATGGCTACACCTTC.

The CDR3, as DNA: TGTGCCAGCAGCGTGGACGGCTATAATTCACCCCTCCACTTT. It is translated as CASSVDGYNSPLHF. The chain couples TRBV9 to TRBJ1-6, with unresolved D. The CDR3 has 14 residues. Germline CDR1 reads SGDLS; CDR2 reads YYNGEE. Between the trimmed V and J ends, which lost 2 bases and 3 bases, there was a span of 6 bases.

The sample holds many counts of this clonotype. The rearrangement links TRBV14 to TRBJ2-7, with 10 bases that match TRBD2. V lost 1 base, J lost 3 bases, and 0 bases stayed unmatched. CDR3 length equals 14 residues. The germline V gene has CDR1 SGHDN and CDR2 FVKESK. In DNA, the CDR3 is TGTGCCAGCAGCCAAGTAGCGGGGGGCTACGAGCAGTACTTC. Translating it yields CASSQVAGGYEQYF.

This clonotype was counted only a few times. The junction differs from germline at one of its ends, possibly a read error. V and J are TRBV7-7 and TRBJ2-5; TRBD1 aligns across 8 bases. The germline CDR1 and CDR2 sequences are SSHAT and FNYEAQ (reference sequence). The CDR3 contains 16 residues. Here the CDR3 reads CASSLRDRSYQETQYF. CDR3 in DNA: TGTGCTAGCAGCTTAAGGGACAGGTCGTACCAAGAGACCCAGTACTTC.

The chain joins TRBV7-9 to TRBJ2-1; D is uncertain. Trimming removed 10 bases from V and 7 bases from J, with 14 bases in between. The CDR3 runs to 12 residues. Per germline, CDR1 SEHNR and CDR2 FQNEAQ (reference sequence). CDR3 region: CATSGYENEQFF. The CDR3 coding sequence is TGTGCCACAAGTGGCTATGAAAATGAGCAGTTCTTC.

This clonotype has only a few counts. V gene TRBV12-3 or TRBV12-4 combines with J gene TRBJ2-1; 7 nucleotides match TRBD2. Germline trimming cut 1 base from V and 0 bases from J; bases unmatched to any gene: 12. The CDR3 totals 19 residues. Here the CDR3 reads CASSLGRESFRSSYNEQFF. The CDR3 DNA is TGTGCCAGCAGTTTAGGGCGGGAGAGCTTTAGGAGCTCCTACAATGAGCAGTTCTTC.

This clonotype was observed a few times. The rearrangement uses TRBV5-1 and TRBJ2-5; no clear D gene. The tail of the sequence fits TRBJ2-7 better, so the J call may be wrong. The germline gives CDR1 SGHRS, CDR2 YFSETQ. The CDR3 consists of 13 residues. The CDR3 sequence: CASSLGIADEQYF. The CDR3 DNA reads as TGCGCCAGCAGCTTGGGAATCGCGGACGAGCAGTACTTC.

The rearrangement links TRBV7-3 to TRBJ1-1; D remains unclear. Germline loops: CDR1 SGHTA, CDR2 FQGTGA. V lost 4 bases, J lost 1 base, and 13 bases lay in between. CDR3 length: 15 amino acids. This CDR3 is CASSSSEARNTEAFF. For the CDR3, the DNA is TGTGCCAGCAGCTCATCAGAAGCTAGGAACACTGAAGCTTTCTTT.

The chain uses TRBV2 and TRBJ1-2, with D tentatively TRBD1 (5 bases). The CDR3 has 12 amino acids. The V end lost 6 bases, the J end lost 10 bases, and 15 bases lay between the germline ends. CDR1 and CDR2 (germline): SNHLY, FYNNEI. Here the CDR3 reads CASRSSGRLYTF. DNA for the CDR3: TGTGCCAGCAGATCATCGGGACGGCTCTACACCTTC. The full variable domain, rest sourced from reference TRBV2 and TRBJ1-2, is EPEVTQTPSHQVTQMGQEVILRCVPISNHLYFYWYRQILGQKVEFLVSFYNNEISEKSEIFDDQFSVERPDGSNFTLKIRSTKLEDSAMYFCASRSSGRLYTFGSGTRLTVV.

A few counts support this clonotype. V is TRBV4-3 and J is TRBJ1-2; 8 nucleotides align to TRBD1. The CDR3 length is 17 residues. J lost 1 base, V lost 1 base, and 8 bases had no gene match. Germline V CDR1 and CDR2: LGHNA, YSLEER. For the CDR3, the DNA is TGCGCCAGCAGCCAAGCCTTGCGACAGGGGCGTAACTATGGCTACACCTTC. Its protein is CASSQALRQGRNYGYTF.

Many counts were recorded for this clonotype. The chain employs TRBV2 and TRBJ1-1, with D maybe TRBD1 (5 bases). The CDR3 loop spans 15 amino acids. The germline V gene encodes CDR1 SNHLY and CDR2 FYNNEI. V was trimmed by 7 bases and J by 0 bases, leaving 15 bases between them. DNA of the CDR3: TGTGCCAGCAAGGTTGCGGGGGGGATGAACACTGAAGCTTTCTTT. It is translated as CASKVAGGMNTEAFF.

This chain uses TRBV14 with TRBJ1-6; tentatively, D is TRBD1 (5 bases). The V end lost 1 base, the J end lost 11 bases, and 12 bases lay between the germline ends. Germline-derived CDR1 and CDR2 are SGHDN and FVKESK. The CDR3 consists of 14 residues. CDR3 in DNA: TGTGCCAGCAGCCAAGCGTGGGGGTCGGCACCCCTCCACTTT. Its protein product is CASSQAWGSAPLHF.

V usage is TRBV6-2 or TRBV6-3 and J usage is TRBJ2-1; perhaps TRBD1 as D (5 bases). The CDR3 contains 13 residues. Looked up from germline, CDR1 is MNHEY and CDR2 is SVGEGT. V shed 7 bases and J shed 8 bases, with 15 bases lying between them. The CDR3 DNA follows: TGTGCCAGCAAGGCGAACAGGATCCATGAGCAGTTCTTC. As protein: CASKANRIHEQFF.

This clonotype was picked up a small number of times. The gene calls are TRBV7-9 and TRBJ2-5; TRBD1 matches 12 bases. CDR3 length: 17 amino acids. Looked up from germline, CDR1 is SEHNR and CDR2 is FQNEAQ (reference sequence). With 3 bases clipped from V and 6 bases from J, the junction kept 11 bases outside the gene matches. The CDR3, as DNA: TGTGCCAGCAGCTTCGACAAGGGACAGGGGGCCTTGAAGACCCAGTACTTC. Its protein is CASSFDKGQGALKTQYF.

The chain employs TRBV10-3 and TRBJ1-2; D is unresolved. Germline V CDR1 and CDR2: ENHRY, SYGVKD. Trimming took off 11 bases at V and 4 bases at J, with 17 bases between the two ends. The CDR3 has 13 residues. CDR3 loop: CALSQTDSYGYTF. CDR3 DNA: TGTGCCTTAAGTCAGACGGACTCCTATGGCTACACCTTC.

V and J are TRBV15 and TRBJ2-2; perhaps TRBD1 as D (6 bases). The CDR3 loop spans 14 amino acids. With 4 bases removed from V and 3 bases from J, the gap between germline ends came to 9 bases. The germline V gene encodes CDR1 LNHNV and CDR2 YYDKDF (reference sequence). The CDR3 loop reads CATSIGGDTGELFF. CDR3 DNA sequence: TGTGCCACCAGCATAGGGGGAGACACCGGGGAGCTGTTTTTT.

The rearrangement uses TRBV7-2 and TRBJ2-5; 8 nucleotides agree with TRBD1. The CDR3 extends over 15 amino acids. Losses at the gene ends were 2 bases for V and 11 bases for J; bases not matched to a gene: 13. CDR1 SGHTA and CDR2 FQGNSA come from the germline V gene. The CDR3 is CASSLWDRIYNEQYF. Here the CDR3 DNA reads TGTGCCAGCAGCTTATGGGACAGGATTTACAATGAGCAGTACTTC.

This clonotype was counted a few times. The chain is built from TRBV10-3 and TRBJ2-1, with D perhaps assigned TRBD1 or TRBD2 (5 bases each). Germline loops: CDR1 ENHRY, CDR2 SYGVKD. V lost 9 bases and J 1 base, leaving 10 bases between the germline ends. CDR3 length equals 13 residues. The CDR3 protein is CAIRDGSYNEQFF. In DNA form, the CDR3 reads TGTGCCATTAGGGACGGATCCTACAATGAGCAGTTCTTC.

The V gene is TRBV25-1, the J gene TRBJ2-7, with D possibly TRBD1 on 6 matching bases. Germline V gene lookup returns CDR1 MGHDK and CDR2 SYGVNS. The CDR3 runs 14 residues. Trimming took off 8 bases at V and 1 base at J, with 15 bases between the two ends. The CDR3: CASAQQGLSYEQYF. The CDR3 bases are TGTGCCAGCGCCCAACAGGGTTTGTCCTACGAGCAGTACTTC.

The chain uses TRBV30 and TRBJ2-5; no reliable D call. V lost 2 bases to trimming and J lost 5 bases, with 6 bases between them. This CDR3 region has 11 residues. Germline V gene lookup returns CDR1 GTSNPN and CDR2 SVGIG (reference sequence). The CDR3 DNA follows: TGTGCCTGGAGTCTCCCGGAGACCCAGTACTTC. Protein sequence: CAWSLPETQYF.

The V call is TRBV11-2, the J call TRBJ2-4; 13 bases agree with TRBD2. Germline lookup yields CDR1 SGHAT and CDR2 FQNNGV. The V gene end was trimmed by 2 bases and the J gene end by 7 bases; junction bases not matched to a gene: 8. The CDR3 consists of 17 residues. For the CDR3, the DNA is TGTGCCAGCAGCTTAAGGCGGACTAGCGGGAGTAACAACATTCAGTACTTC. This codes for CASSLRRTSGSNNIQYF.

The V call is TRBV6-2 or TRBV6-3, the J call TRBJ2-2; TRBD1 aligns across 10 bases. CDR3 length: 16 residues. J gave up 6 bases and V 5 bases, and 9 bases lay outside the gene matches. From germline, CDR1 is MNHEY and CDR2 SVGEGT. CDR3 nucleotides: TGTGCCAGCAGTACCCTCGACAGGGGGCACGCCGGGGAGCTGTTTTTT. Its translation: CASSTLDRGHAGELFF.

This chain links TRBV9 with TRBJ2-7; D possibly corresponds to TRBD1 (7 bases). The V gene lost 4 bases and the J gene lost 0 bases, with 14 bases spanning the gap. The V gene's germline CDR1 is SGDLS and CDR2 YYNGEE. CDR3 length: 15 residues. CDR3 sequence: CASSPRGDSSYEQYF. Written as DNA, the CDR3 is TGTGCCAGCAGCCCCCGCGGGGACAGCTCCTACGAGCAGTACTTC.

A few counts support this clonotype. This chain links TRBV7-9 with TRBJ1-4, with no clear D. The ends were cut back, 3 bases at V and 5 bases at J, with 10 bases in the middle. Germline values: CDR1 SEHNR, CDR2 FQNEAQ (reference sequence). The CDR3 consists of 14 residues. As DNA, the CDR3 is TGTGCCAGCAGCTTTCCGGGTTCCAATGAAAAACTGTTTTTT. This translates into CASSFPGSNEKLFF.

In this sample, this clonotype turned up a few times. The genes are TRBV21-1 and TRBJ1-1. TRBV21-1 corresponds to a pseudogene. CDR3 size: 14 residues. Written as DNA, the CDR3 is TGTGCCAGCAGCAAGGATCCTCCCAACACTGAAGCTTTCTTT. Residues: CASSKDPPNTEAFF.

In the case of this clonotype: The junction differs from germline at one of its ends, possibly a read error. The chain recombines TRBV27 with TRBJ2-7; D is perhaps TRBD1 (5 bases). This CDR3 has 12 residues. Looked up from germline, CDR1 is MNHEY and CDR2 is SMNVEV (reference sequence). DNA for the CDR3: TGTGCCTGCAGTTCGCAGGGTTACGAGCAGTACTTC. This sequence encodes CACSSQGYEQYF.